The 7 T cell receptor beta chains in this list originate from one sample, sequenced in a study of PD-1 blockade in mismatch repair-deficient tumors. Sequenced by immunoSEQ multiplex PCR; TCRdb stores in-frame clones only, minus some. The sample contains around 100,000 clones, over 65% of which appear only once. Sequencing used peripheral blood, obtained approximately 64 weeks after starting pembrolizumab. These receptors came from an adult with mismatch repair-deficient cancer.

This chain uses TRBV7-2 with TRBJ2-3, with D possibly TRBD2 on 6 matching bases. Trimming removed 5 bases at V and 0 bases at J, with 12 bases between. The germline CDR1 and CDR2 sequences are SGHTA and FQGNSA. The CDR3 runs to 15 residues. The CDR3 bases are TGTGCCAGCAGCCTAAGCGGGTCTAGCACAGATACGCAGTATTTT. Amino acids: CASSLSGSSTDTQYF.

The chain recombines TRBV7-2 with TRBJ1-4; D call uncertain. V was trimmed by 5 bases and J by 8 bases, leaving 21 bases between them. The CDR3 runs to 16 residues. The germline V gene encodes CDR1 SGHTA and CDR2 FQGNSA. CDR3: CASSPLPGPPGEKLFF. The CDR3 bases are TGTGCCAGCAGCCCCCTCCCCGGGCCACCTGGGGAAAAACTGTTTTTT.

V and J are TRBV7-9 and TRBJ2-1, with D perhaps TRBD1 or TRBD2 (5 bases each). Germline CDR1 is SEHNR and CDR2 is FQNEAQ (reference sequence). CDR3 size: 14 residues. The CDR3 DNA is TGTGTCTGGGGCGGGCCCAGCTCCTACAATGAGCAGTTCTTC. This gives the protein CVWGGPSSYNEQFF.

This clone was seen a handful of times. The rearrangement links TRBV11-2 to TRBJ2-7; 11 nucleotides match TRBD2. The V segment lost 5 bases and the J segment 2 bases; nucleotides outside the gene matches: 5. The CDR3 has 15 amino acids. Germline V gene data show CDR1 as SGHAT and CDR2 as FQNNGV. The CDR3 protein is CASSTLAGGTYEQYF. CDR3 DNA sequence: TGTGCCAGCAGCACGCTAGCGGGGGGAACCTACGAGCAGTACTTC.

The chain combines TRBV19 with TRBJ2-7; D not certain. The CDR3 extends over 15 amino acids. Between the trimmed V and J ends, which lost 0 bases and 2 bases, there was a span of 11 bases. The germline gives CDR1 LNHDA, CDR2 SQIVND (reference sequence). CDR3 DNA: TGTGCCAGTAGTATAGATGTTGGAGTCGCCTACGAGCAGTACTTC. The encoded protein is CASSIDVGVAYEQYF. The variable domain in full, with the rest retrieved from reference TRBV19 and TRBJ2-7, is DGGITQSPKYLFRKEGQNVTLSCEQNLNHDAMYWYRQDPGQGLRLIYYSQIVNDFQKGDIAEGYSVSREKKESFPLTVTSAQKNPTAFYLCASSIDVGVAYEQYFGPGTRLTVT.

CDR3 sequence reads: CASSLGGRGSGANVLTF. CDR3 DNA sequence: TGTGCCAGCAGCTTGGGAGGGCGGGGGTCTGGGGCCAACGTCCTGACTTTC. The chain joins TRBV5-4 to TRBJ2-6; 7 bases agree with TRBD2. Germline V gene data show CDR1 as SGHNT and CDR2 as YYREEE (reference sequence). Trimming at V came to 0 bases and at J to 1 base, leaving 4 bases not matched to a gene. The CDR3 runs to 17 residues.

The rearrangement joins TRBV6-6 to TRBJ2-3; TRBD2 matches at 9 bases. The junction had 10 bases not matched to a gene; V was cut back by 6 bases and J by 6 bases. The CDR3 has 15 residues. Germline-derived CDR1 and CDR2 are MNHNY and SVGAGI (reference sequence). In DNA, the CDR3 is TGTGCCAGCAGATCGATTAGCGGGAGCTCGGATACGCAGTATTTT. Protein sequence: CASRSISGSSDTQYF.